One sample yielded the 12 T cell receptor beta chains listed below, sequenced in a study of blood T cell repertoires in COVID-19. The repertoire was sequenced with immunoSEQ multiplex PCR; TCRdb's copy has only in-frame clones and lacks some. This table holds 250,000 to 300,000 clones, 88% found once. The material sequenced was peripheral blood. The receptors derive from a woman between 70 and 85 years old with COVID-19, enrolled during active disease.

This chain connects TRBV9 to TRBJ2-1; 8 bases map to TRBD2. This CDR3 spans 16 amino acids. Germline V gene lookup returns CDR1 SGDLS and CDR2 YYNGEE. Trimming at V came to 3 bases and at J to 5 bases, leaving 10 bases not matched to a gene. The CDR3 DNA is TGTGCCAGCAGCGCGGCACTAGCGGTGTCAGACAATGAGCAGTTCTTC. As protein: CASSAALAVSDNEQFF. Filled out from reference TRBV9 and TRBJ2-1, the complete variable domain reads DSGVTQTPKHLITATGQRVTLRCSPRSGDLSVYWYQQSLDQGLQFLIQYYNGEERAKGNILERFSAQQFPDLHSELNLSSLELGDSALYFCASSAALAVSDNEQFFGPGTRLTVL.

The chain joins TRBV7-2 to TRBJ1-6, with D unresolved. V was shortened by 1 base and J by 9 bases, with 13 bases between the two germline ends. This CDR3 comprises 15 residues. Looked up from germline, CDR1 is SGHTA and CDR2 is FQGNSA. The CDR3 bases are TGTGCCAGCAGCTTAGACGTGGTTCGGGGTTCACCCCTCCACTTT. Translated: CASSLDVVRGSPLHF.

The genes are TRBV5-4 and TRBJ2-5; D possibly corresponds to TRBD2 (7 bases). The CDR3 totals 14 residues. Between the trimmed V and J ends, which lost 4 bases and 2 bases, there was a span of 12 bases. CDR1 SGHNT and CDR2 YYREEE come from the germline V gene (reference sequence). The CDR3 reads CASSAGADQETQYF. CDR3 nucleotide sequence: TGTGCCAGCAGCGCGGGGGCAGATCAAGAGACCCAGTACTTC.

The chain uses TRBV25-1 and TRBJ1-1, with D maybe TRBD1 (5 bases). The V end lost 5 bases, the J end lost 7 bases, and 14 bases lay between the germline ends. Germline V gene lookup returns CDR1 MGHDK and CDR2 SYGVNS. CDR3 length: 13 residues. The CDR3 nucleotides are TGTGCCAGCAGTAATCAAGGACACTATGAAGCTTTCTTT. Translated: CASSNQGHYEAFF.

The rearrangement links TRBV19 to TRBJ2-4; 10 positions match TRBD2. Germline assignment: CDR1 LNHDA and CDR2 SQIVND (reference sequence). There are 17 residues in the CDR3. V shed 3 bases and J 2 bases; nucleotides not matched to a gene: 7. The CDR3 nucleotides read TGTGCCAGTAGTATGGGGTTTAGCGGGAGGACCAAAAACATTCAGTACTTC. It specifies CASSMGFSGRTKNIQYF.

The chain combines TRBV9 with TRBJ1-2; tentatively, D is TRBD1 (5 bases). Germline loops: CDR1 SGDLS, CDR2 YYNGEE. The CDR3 runs to 12 residues. The V end lost 4 bases, the J end lost 5 bases, and 9 bases lay between the germline ends. The CDR3 DNA follows: TGTGCCAGCAGCAGGGGTTGGTATGGCTACACCTTC. It specifies CASSRGWYGYTF. Full variable domain (rest looked up from reference TRBV9 and TRBJ1-2): DSGVTQTPKHLITATGQRVTLRCSPRSGDLSVYWYQQSLDQGLQFLIQYYNGEERAKGNILERFSAQQFPDLHSELNLSSLELGDSALYFCASSRGWYGYTFGSGTRLTVV.

The CDR3: CASSQDFLVYEQYF. The CDR3 bases are TGTGCCAGCAGCCAAGATTTCCTAGTGTACGAGCAGTACTTC. The chain uses TRBV14 and TRBJ2-7, with D hard to call. The CDR3 sequence is 14 residues long. V shed 0 bases and J shed 4 bases, with 10 bases lying between them. The germline CDR1 and CDR2 sequences are SGHDN and FVKESK. Full variable domain (missing parts from reference TRBV14 and TRBJ2-7): EAGVTQFPSHSVIEKGQTVTLRCDPISGHDNLYWYRRVMGKEIKFLLHFVKESKQDESGMPNNRFLAERTGGTYSTLKVQPAELEDSGVYFCASSQDFLVYEQYFGPGTRLTVT.

The chain recombines TRBV4-1 with TRBJ2-5, with 11 bases matching TRBD2. Trimming at V came to 4 bases and at J to 2 bases, leaving 12 bases not matched to a gene. The CDR3 is 18 amino acids. Germline V lookup: CDR1 MGHRA, CDR2 YSYEKL. In DNA form, the CDR3 reads TGCGCCAGCAGCCGCCGGAGGACTAGCGGGCTACCTCAAGAGACCCAGTACTTC. This sequence encodes CASSRRRTSGLPQETQYF.

The chain couples TRBV30 to TRBJ2-7; 7 bases are a match to TRBD1. The length of the CDR3 is 13 residues. CDR1 is GTSNPN, CDR2 SVGIG, per germline (reference sequence). After removal of 2 bases from V and 4 bases from J, the junction contained 5 bases not matched to a gene. CDR3 loop: CAWSTNRGYEQYF. The CDR3 nucleotides are TGTGCCTGGAGTACAAACAGGGGTTACGAGCAGTACTTC.

The V and J genes are TRBV9 and TRBJ1-1; possible D gene TRBD1, 5 bases. The germline V gene has CDR1 SGDLS and CDR2 YYNGEE. This CDR3 has 13 amino acids. V shed 0 bases and J shed 3 bases, with 6 bases lying between them. CDR3 sequence reads: CASSVVGDTEAFF. The CDR3 DNA reads TGTGCCAGCAGCGTAGTAGGGGACACTGAAGCTTTCTTT.

This chain's CDR3 is CASSLRSGAHYEQYF. The DNA of the CDR3 is TGTGCCAGCAGCTTAAGGAGCGGGGCCCACTACGAGCAGTACTTC. This chain links TRBV7-3 with TRBJ2-7; 7 positions match TRBD2. V was clipped by 1 base and J by 3 bases; unmatched bases: 6. Germline loops: CDR1 SGHTA, CDR2 FQGTGA. The CDR3 runs to 15 residues.

The CDR3 DNA reads TGTGCCAGTAGTAAGGTCCCCGGACAAAGCAATCAGCCCCAGCATTTT. Protein sequence: CASSKVPGQSNQPQHF. The V and J genes are TRBV19 and TRBJ1-5, with D possibly TRBD1 on 5 matching bases. Germline V CDR1 and CDR2: LNHDA, SQIVND (reference sequence). This CDR3 is 16 amino acids long. V lost 4 bases, J lost 1 base, and 14 bases lay in between.